These T cell receptor beta chains were read from a single sample in a study of blood T cell repertoires in COVID-19. Sequencing used immunoSEQ multiplex PCR; TCRdb keeps in-frame clones, though not all of them. This sample has about 59,000 clones; roughly 70% occur once, and the top ten carry 18%. The sequenced material came from peripheral blood. The receptors shown here come from a woman in her forties or fifties with active or convalescent COVID-19. CDR3s include the opening cysteine and the closing phenylalanine or tryptophan. A D gene is named only where the DNA matches it firmly. The size entry is marked missing in some rows and otherwise reads once, few, many or a size class.

j_gene | v_gene | d_gene | abundance | CDR3nt | CDR3aa
TRBJ1-1 | TRBV5-1 | . | . | TGCGCCAGCAGCTTGACCAGGGGCCACACTGAAGCTTTCTTT | CASSLTRGHTEAFF
TRBJ2-1 | TRBV7-9 | TRBD2 | . | TGTGCCAGCAGGGGACTAGAGAAAGCTTACAATGAGCAGTTCTTC | CASRGLEKAYNEQFF
TRBJ2-3 | TRBV24-1 | . | . | TGTGCCACCAGTGATTTTGTGCGGGATACGCAGTATTTT | CATSDFVRDTQYF
TRBJ1-2 | TRBV6-4 | TRBD1 | . | TGTGCCAGCAGTGGTTGGGACAGGGGAAACTATGGCTACACCTTC | CASSGWDRGNYGYTF
TRBJ2-1 | TRBV19 | TRBD2 | . | TGTGCCAGTAGTGACGGGGGTAGCGGGAGTCTCGATGAGCAGTTCTTC | CASSDGGSGSLDEQFF
TRBJ1-2 | TRBV2 | . | . | TGTGCCAGCAACGCCAGGGGTACCTATGGCTACACCTTC | CASNARGTYGYTF
TRBJ2-7 | TRBV2 | . | . | TGTGCCAGCAGTGAAGCTGGAAGGTGGCAGGGGAACGGTGCCTACGAGCAGTACTTC | CASSEAGRWQGNGAYEQYF
TRBJ2-2 | TRBV2 | TRBD1 | many | TGTGCCAGCAGCGCCGGGACAGAAATCGGGGAGCTGTTTTTT | CASSAGTEIGELFF
TRBJ2-7 | TRBV6-1 | TRBD2 | . | TGTGCCAGCAGTGAACGGTGGGGTCTCGGGGGGGACTACGAGCAGTACTTC | CASSERWGLGGDYEQYF
TRBJ2-7 | TRBV10-2 | TRBD2 | few | TGCGCCAGCCGCGGGACTAGCGGGTCCCGGCCCTCCTACGAGCAGTACTTC | CASRGTSGSRPSYEQYF
TRBJ2-3 | TRBV7-2 | . | . | TGTGCCAGCAGCCCAGGGGGGTTGTTCACAGATACGCAGTATTTT | CASSPGGLFTDTQYF
TRBJ1-6 | TRBV9 | . | . | TGTGCCAGCAGCCCCCAGGGGTCCAATAATTCACCCCTCCACTTT | CASSPQGSNNSPLHF
TRBJ1-1 | TRBV27 | . | . | TGTGCCAGCCGCGGTGGATACACTGAAGCTTTCTTT | CASRGGYTEAFF
TRBJ2-3 | TRBV20-1 | . | once | TGCAGTGCTAGTCCACTTAAGGCAGGGTCGGTAAATACGCAGTATTTT | CSASPLKAGSVNTQYF
TRBJ2-1 | TRBV11-2 | TRBD1 | . | TGTGCCAGCAGCCTCAGACAGGGAAACTCAATTCAGCAGTTCTTC | CASSLRQGNSIQQFF
TRBJ2-7 | TRBV5-1 | . | . | TGCGCCAGCAGCGCCGGTGTTACCTACGAGCAGTACTTC | CASSAGVTYEQYF
TRBJ2-1 | TRBV10-3 | TRBD2 | . | TGTGCCATCAGTGGTGGGACTAGCGGTCTTGGTGAGCAGTTCTTC | CAISGGTSGLGEQFF
TRBJ2-7 | TRBV16 | . | . | TGTGCCAGCAGCCAATCCAGGGAAGTACGGTCCTACGAGCAGTACTTC | CASSQSREVRSYEQYF
TRBJ2-7 | TRBV6-5 | . | . | TGTGCCAGCGGGAATTACGGGAGCAGAGGCGAGCAGTACTTC | CASGNYGSRGEQYF
TRBJ2-2 | TRBV7-7 | TRBD2 | . | TGTGCCAGCAGCTTAATGATGTTAGCGGGAGCGGGCACCGGGGAGCTGTTTTTT | CASSLMMLAGAGTGELFF
TRBJ2-5 | TRBV5-1 | . | . | TGCGCCAGCAGCTTTAAAACAGGGTCAGAGACCCAGTACTTC | CASSFKTGSETQYF
TRBJ2-7 | TRBV21-1 | . | few | TGTGCCAGCAGCAAAACCTCTCGGACTTACCCTCACTCCTACGAGCAGTACTTC | CASSKTSRTYPHSYEQYF
TRBJ2-7 | TRBV10-1 | TRBD2 | few | TGCGCCAGCAGTGAGTCGACTAGCAACTCCTACGAGCAGTACTTC | CASSESTSNSYEQYF
TRBJ2-1 | TRBV19 | TRBD2 | . | TGTGCCAGTAGTATAGTTTCCCCGGGACTAGCGGGAGTTGGCTACAATGAGCAGTTCTTC | CASSIVSPGLAGVGYNEQFF
TRBJ2-5 | TRBV7-6 | TRBD2 | . | TGTGCCAGCAGCTTAGGGACTAGTAGTGAGACCCAGTACTTC | CASSLGTSSETQYF
TRBJ1-4 | TRBV3-1/TRBV3-2 | . | . | TGTGCCACCGGGATGGCAACTAATGAAAAACTGTTTTTT | CATGMATNEKLFF